The clone carrying this T cell receptor (beta chain) is large in the sample. TCRdb analysed the 5' RACE reads with MiXCR anew, one entry per CDR3 protein. The sample has roughly 720,000 distinct CDR3 sequences, 15% to 20% seen once. The source of the sample is a study of identical twins. The CDR3 spans 13 residues. V dropped 2 bases and J dropped 0 bases, with 4 bases sitting between them. The sample was also linked to a second study, of T cells expressing NK-cell markers.

V gene TRBV12-3 or TRBV12-4 combines with J gene TRBJ2-5; D call uncertain. Sample: PBMCs. This clonotype originated in a woman aged 18-35 years in good health. The chain's CDR3 is CASSLSYQETQYF. CDR3 sequence (DNA): TGTGCCAGCAGTTTAAGCTACCAAGAGACCCAGTACTTC.